This paragraph covers one T cell receptor (beta chain) sequence. Its antigen specificity is not known. It has no much larger one-base neighbor in the sample; base qualities were not kept. The sample originates from a study of blood T cell repertoires in COVID-19 (dated by TCRdb to between 2020 and 2021). Describing the broader study: Samples from collaborators originated in the United States, Italy and Spain and spanned both the acute and convalescent phases of COVID-19. The prospective study material was composed of cDNA or gDNA derived from T cells, B-cell-depleted T cells, or PBMCs. Subjects who had been exposed to COVID-19, were actively infected with it, or had recovered from it provided the deeply sampled blood TCRbeta repertoires that made up the dataset. The repertoires were released in a freely available public database intended as a resource for research on the immune response to SARS-CoV-2. Samples came from the ongoing ImmuneRACE study (first 160 participants) plus 1,254 subjects from 6 global collaborators. Nearly every sample came with metadata listing a de-identified subject ID, COVID-19 status, age in years and sex. Where available, HLA class I and class II types were obtained from metadata supplied by the sample provider rather than from assay-based typing. Study-level results and caveats: The quantity of clinical and demographic metadata differed by source and by participant and was supplied without curation.

Participants in the prospective study were enrolled through a virtual design, were aged roughly 18 to 100 years, and lived in fewer than 30 United States geographic areas. In the prospective study, cohorts were assigned on the basis of participant-reported clinical history obtained from a screening survey and a study questionnaire. For ImmuneRACE Cohort 3, a participant was defined as recovered based on two consecutive negative NP/OP PCR tests, clearance by a healthcare professional, or resolution of symptoms. Each participant in the prospective study had whole blood, serum and a nasopharyngeal or oropharyngeal swab collected by mobile phlebotomists. Prospective study participants could optionally give additional blood draws and questionnaires over an approximately 2-month period. Prospective study blood samples were shipped either frozen or at room temperature before DNA extraction. CDR3 length: 15 amino acids, cysteine to phenylalanine. Here the CDR3 DNA is all that survives: 45 bases in frame from base 1. The germline V gene encodes CDR1 SNHLY and CDR2 FYNNEI. V is cut back by 6 bases and J by 3 bases, with 10 bases in the junction unmatched.

The immunoSEQ Assay, a bias-controlled multiplex PCR, was used to amplify TCRbeta CDR3 regions from genomic DNA. The published analysis was carried out like this. The number of nucleated cells in each sample was estimated by amplification of reference gene primers within the assay. To quantify the absolute abundance of each unique TCRbeta CDR3 rearrangement, sequence reads were collapsed and filtered. For each sample, productive Simpson clonality was calculated as the square root of Simpson's diversity index over productive rearrangements. As stored in TCRdb, this immuneACCESS dataset retains in-frame rearrangements with V and J assigned. A fraction of the clones does not appear; measured against another copy, unresolved V genes explain less than half of the discrepancy, and the remainder lacks a known reason. The D gene and trimming were derived from the DNA, and the V and J assignments and clone size from that table. The sample records about 270,000 clones, about nine tenths of which are singletons. The ten largest make up about 3% of the sample.

This TCR derives from a woman in her forties or fifties who had recovered from COVID-19. The sequence links TRBV2 to TRBJ2-7; TRBD2 lines up with 8 middle nucleotides. Sequenced: PBMCs or T cells enriched from blood (not recorded which). The CDR3 reads as follows: CASRPRREEVYEQYF. The bases are TGTGCCAGCAGGCCCAGGCGGGAGGAGGTCTACGAGCAGTACTTC.